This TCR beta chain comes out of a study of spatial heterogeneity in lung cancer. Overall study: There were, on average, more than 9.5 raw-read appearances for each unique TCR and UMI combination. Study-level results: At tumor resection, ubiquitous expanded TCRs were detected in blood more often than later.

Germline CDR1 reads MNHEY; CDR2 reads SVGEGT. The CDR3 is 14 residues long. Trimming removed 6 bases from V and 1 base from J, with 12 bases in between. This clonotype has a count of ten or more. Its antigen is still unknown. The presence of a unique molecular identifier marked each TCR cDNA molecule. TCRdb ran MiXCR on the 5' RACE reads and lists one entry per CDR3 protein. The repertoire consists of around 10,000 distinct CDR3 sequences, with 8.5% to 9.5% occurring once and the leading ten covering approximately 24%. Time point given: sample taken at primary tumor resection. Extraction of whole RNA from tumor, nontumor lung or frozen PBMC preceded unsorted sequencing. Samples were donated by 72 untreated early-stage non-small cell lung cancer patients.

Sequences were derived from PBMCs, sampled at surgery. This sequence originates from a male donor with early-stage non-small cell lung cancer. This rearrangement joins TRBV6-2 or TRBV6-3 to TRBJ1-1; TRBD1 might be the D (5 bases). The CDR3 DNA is TGTGCCAGCAGAGCCGGTGGGACGAACACTGAAGCTTTCTTT. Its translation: CASRAGGTNTEAFF.